The text below deals with one T cell receptor beta chain. Its target is not known. Method: immunoSEQ multiplex PCR; TCRdb's copy keeps in-frame clones and lacks some. The sample consists of fewer than 20,000 clones, approximately 80% of them appearing once. These data are taken from a study of OX40 agonist ivuxolimab in advanced cancers. Findings and caveats of the study: CD8+ T cells (on average) carried more expanded clones than CD4+ T cells. A proportion of nonresponders additionally exhibited low normalized T-cell clonal expansion.

V lost 5 bases, J lost 5 bases, and 10 bases lay in between. Germline V gene lookup returns CDR1 SNHLY and CDR2 FYNNEI. CDR3 length: 14 amino acids. The receptor was isolated from an adult with an advanced solid tumor such as melanoma, head and neck, liver or kidney cancer. This specimen consisted of CD4+ or CD8+ T cells sorted from blood, obtained in a trial of the OX40 agonist ivuxolimab. V and J are TRBV2 and TRBJ2-6; weak D call: TRBD1 (5 bases). CDR3 sequence reads: CASSYEDRANVLTF. The CDR3 DNA follows: TGTGCCAGCAGTTATGAGGACAGGGCCAACGTCCTGACTTTC.